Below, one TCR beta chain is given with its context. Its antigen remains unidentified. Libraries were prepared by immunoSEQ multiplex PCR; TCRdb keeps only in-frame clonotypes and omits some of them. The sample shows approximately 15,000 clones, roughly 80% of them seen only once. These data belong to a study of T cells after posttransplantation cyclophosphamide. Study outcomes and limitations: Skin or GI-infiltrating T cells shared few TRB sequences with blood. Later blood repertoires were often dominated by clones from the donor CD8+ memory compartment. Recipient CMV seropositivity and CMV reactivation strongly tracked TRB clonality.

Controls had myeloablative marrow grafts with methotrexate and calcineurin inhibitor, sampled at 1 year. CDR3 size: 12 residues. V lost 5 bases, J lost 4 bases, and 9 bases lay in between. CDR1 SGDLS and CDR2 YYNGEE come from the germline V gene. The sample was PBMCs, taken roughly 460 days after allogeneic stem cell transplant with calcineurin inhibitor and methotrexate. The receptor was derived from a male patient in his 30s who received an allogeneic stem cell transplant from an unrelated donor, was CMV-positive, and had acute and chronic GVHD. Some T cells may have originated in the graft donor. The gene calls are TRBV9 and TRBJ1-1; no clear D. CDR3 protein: CASSREGTEAFF. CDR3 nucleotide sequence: TGTGCCAGCAGTCGGGAGGGCACTGAAGCTTTCTTT. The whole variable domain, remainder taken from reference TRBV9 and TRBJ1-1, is DSGVTQTPKHLITATGQRVTLRCSPRSGDLSVYWYQQSLDQGLQFLIQYYNGEERAKGNILERFSAQQFPDLHSELNLSSLELGDSALYFCASSREGTEAFFGQGTRLTVV.